The present TCR beta chain was sequenced within a study of blood T cell repertoires in COVID-19. Study at large: Acute and convalescent COVID-19 specimens originated in the United States, Italy and Spain. The cDNA or gDNA used as material had been derived from T cells, B-cell-depleted T cells, or PBMCs.

Original processing notes: From reference gene primer amplification, estimates of nucleated cell counts were derived. Only in-frame clones appear in the TCRdb table, and some are missing; sequencing was by immunoSEQ multiplex PCR. V and J calls and clone size follow that table, whereas D and trimming were derived from the DNA. The sample has roughly 120,000 clones; about 87% are singletons. The germline V gene encodes CDR1 SGHAT and CDR2 FQNNGV. The V end was cut by 1 base, the J end by 6 bases, with 10 bases between. The CDR3 loop spans 15 amino acids. The TCR originated in a woman in her fifties or sixties with acute or convalescent COVID-19. V and J are TRBV11-2 and TRBJ1-6; D is perhaps TRBD1 (6 bases). The sequencing sample was made of peripheral blood. The CDR3 is CASSLVTGFNSPLHF. In DNA, the CDR3 is TGTGCCAGCAGCTTAGTGACAGGATTTAATTCACCCCTCCACTTT.